This entry is about one T cell receptor (beta chain). Its antigen is unidentified. The data belong to a study of T cells in narcolepsy. Whole-study context: Enrolled donors included narcolepsy type 1 or type 2 patients and healthy controls.

Study-wide points: Comparing one patient's CSF and blood CD4+ clonotypes highlighted HCRT- and TRIB2-specific autoreactive clonotypes. In some patient and control memory CD4+ samples, autoreactive clones were absent. Healthy controls reportedly lacked the autoreactive clonotypes serially found in patients' blood.

Clones were sequenced by immunoSEQ multiplex PCR, and TCRdb holds only the in-frame ones, with some missing. This sample yields roughly 15,000 clones, of which 65% to 90% are seen a single time; 30% to 40% belongs to the top ten. The sample taken for sequencing was memory (CD45RA-) CD4+ T cells from blood. The sequence came from a human donor in good health.

The CDR3: CASRRTSGRSGANVLTF. In nucleotides, the CDR3 is TGTGCCAGTAGAAGGACTAGCGGGCGGTCTGGGGCCAACGTCCTGACTTTC. This chain connects TRBV19 to TRBJ2-6; 11 positions match TRBD2. Germline V gene lookup returns CDR1 LNHDA and CDR2 SQIVND (reference sequence). CDR3 length equals 17 residues. Trimming took 6 bases from V and 1 from J; bases not matched to a gene: 5.